This T cell receptor beta chain comes out of a study of T cell repertoires in cytomegalovirus infection. Broader study findings: The ex vivo response was dominated by HLA-C-restricted CMV-specific TCR beta clonotypes.

As for this clonotype: Its target is not known.

Losses at the gene ends were 0 bases for V and 6 bases for J; bases not matched to a gene: 4. The CDR3 sequence is 15 residues long. Germline V gene sequence: CDR1 LGHNA, CDR2 YSLEER. TCRdb itself ran the reads through MiXCR, one entry per CDR3 protein. The sample holds 700,000 to 900,000 distinct CDR3 sequences, just under 30% seen once. The chain links TRBV4-3 to TRBJ1-4, with TRBD1 identical over 7 bases. This specimen was cultured CD8+ T cells from PBMCs, taken from culture after CMV antigen stimulation. The sequence was obtained from a human donor in good health (CMV status not recorded). Some clones in this sample may be carry-over from other donors' samples. CDR3 loop: CASSQDRTGYEKLFF. CDR3 sequence (DNA): TGCGCCAGCAGCCAAGATCGGACAGGCTATGAAAAACTGTTTTTT.